These 24 T cell receptor beta chains originate from one sample sequenced in a study of T-cell reconstitution after alpha-beta-depleted transplantation in children. Study outcomes and limitations: One year post-transplant, T-cell counts and diversity were largely derived from T cells produced anew.

Preparation of the TCRbeta library involved a method that used unique molecular identifiers. MiXCR, run by TCRdb on the PCR reads, gives a single entry per CDR3 protein. The sample yields about 300,000 distinct CDR3 sequences, just over 7.5% seen once. What these receptors recognize is not known. The source material was peripheral blood, sampled 360 days after TCRalphabeta/CD19-depleted stem cell transplant. Receptors were obtained from a female patient younger than 10 who had a stem cell transplant for Fanconi anemia, so the T cells may come from the graft donor.

This clonotype was seen repeatedly, ten times or more. The rearrangement joins TRBV28 to TRBJ1-2, with D unresolved. Trimming shortened V by 2 bases and J by 8 bases, and 21 bases separated the two germline ends. Germline CDR1 and CDR2: MDHEN and SYDVKM. This CDR3 contains 16 residues. CDR3 coding DNA: TGTGCCAGCAGTTTAAGGAGGGCTTTTGAGGGAAGGGGCTACACCTTC. Amino acids: CASSLRRAFEGRGYTF.

The table lists this clonotype with a few counts. The chain employs TRBV5-1 and TRBJ2-5; D remains unclear. Trimming cost V 0 bases and J 8 bases, with 8 bases left between them. Germline CDR1 SGHRS, CDR2 YFSETQ. This CDR3 has 12 amino acids. CDR3 loop: CASSLEPSTQYF. The CDR3 coding sequence is TGCGCCAGCAGCTTGGAGCCGTCCACCCAGTACTTC.

The table lists this clonotype with many counts. The rearrangement joins TRBV20-1 to TRBJ2-7, with a tentative D call TRBD1 (6 bases). Germline V gene sequence: CDR1 DFQATT, CDR2 SNEGSKA (reference sequence). The CDR3 runs to 15 residues. Deletions cut 3 bases from V and 4 bases from J, with 19 bases between. The CDR3 spells CSASRSPGHGYEQYV. The CDR3 DNA reads as TGCAGTGCTAGCAGGAGTCCGGGACACGGATACGAGCAGTACGTC.

The chain carries TRBV28 and TRBJ2-5, with 7 positions matching TRBD1. From germline, CDR1 is MDHEN and CDR2 SYDVKM. V gave up 6 bases and J gave up 5 bases; unmatched junction bases: 12. CDR3 length equals 15 residues. This CDR3 is CASRLGTVLWETQYF. CDR3 coding DNA: TGTGCCAGCAGACTGGGGACAGTCCTATGGGAGACCCAGTACTTC. The whole variable domain, remainder taken from reference TRBV28 and TRBJ2-5, is DVKVTQSSRYLVKRTGEKVFLECVQDMDHENMFWYRQDPGLGLRLIYFSYDVKMKEKGDIPEGYSVSREKKERFSLILESASTNQTSMYLCASRLGTVLWETQYFGPGTRLLVL.

This clonotype was seen more than once but under ten times. The gene calls are TRBV7-6 and TRBJ2-5; D gene unclear. This CDR3 comprises 15 residues. In germline, CDR1 is SGHVS, CDR2 FNYEAQ. V lost 0 bases, J lost 5 bases, and 13 bases lay in between. The CDR3 here is CASSLAAARYETQYF. CDR3 DNA: TGTGCCAGCAGCTTAGCGGCGGCTAGATATGAGACCCAGTACTTC.

This clonotype was detected ten times or more. The V and J genes are TRBV5-1 and TRBJ2-2, with D maybe TRBD1 (6 bases). In germline, CDR1 is SGHRS, CDR2 YFSETQ. The CDR3 has 14 residues. Between the trimmed V and J ends, which lost 4 bases and 3 bases, there was a span of 10 bases. CDR3: CASSPDRDTGELFF. In DNA form, the CDR3 reads TGCGCCAGCAGCCCGGACAGAGACACCGGGGAGCTGTTTTTT. Based on the CDR3 plus reference TRBV5-1 and TRBJ2-2, the full variable domain is KAGVTQTPRYLIKTRGQQVTLSCSPISGHRSVSWYQQTPGQGLQFLFEYFSETQRNKGNFPGRFSGRQFSNSRSEMNVSTLELGDSALYLCASSPDRDTGELFFGEGSRLTVL.

This clonotype showed up many times. The chain employs TRBV4-2 and TRBJ1-1, with 7 bases lining up with TRBD1. V lost 4 bases to trimming and J lost 2 bases; unmatched junction nucleotides: 1. There are 13 residues in the CDR3. CDR1 LGHNA and CDR2 YNFKEQ come from the germline V gene. CDR3 sequence (DNA): TGTGCCAGCAGCCGACAGGGAAACACTGAAGCTTTCTTT. Residues: CASSRQGNTEAFF.

Many counts were recorded for this clonotype. The chain links TRBV5-1 to TRBJ2-1; 10 bases match TRBD1. The CDR3 covers 14 residues. Germline-derived CDR1 and CDR2 are SGHRS and YFSETQ. The V segment lost 5 bases and the J segment 12 bases; nucleotides outside the gene matches: 11. In DNA form, the CDR3 reads TGCGCCAGCAGGGCCCGACAGGGGGCGTATGGGCAGTTCTTC. Protein product: CASRARQGAYGQFF.

J is TRBJ2-7 and V is TRBV13; 10 nucleotides match TRBD1. Germline lookup yields CDR1 PRHDT and CDR2 FYEKMQ (reference sequence). The ends lost 8 bases at V and 1 base at J; junction bases unmatched: 2. The CDR3 has 13 residues. The CDR3 bases are TGTGCCAGCGGACAGGGGGGATCCTACGAGCAGTACGTC. This translates into CASGQGGSYEQYV.

In its sample, this clonotype was seen a few times. The chain recombines TRBV20-1 with TRBJ2-1; possibly TRBD1 for D (6 bases). The germline V and J ends were trimmed by 0 bases and 4 bases, with 19 bases remaining between them. This CDR3 region has 17 residues. Germline assignment: CDR1 DFQATT and CDR2 SNEGSKA (reference sequence). CDR3 protein: CSARDPHVDSPYNEQFF. For the CDR3, the DNA is TGCAGTGCTAGAGATCCGCATGTGGACAGCCCTTACAATGAGCAGTTCTTC.

This clonotype was observed many times. CDR3 amino acids: CSAHDRGGNTIYF. In DNA, the CDR3 is TGCAGTGCCCACGACAGAGGTGGAAACACCATATATTTT. V usage is TRBV20-1 and J usage is TRBJ1-3, with TRBD1 as a possible D gene (5 bases). Trimming cost V 6 bases and J 3 bases, with 12 bases left between them. This CDR3 region has 13 residues. Germline V gives CDR1 DFQATT, CDR2 SNEGSKA (reference sequence).

The chain is built from TRBV11-2 and TRBJ1-2; no definite D call. Between the trimmed V and J ends, which lost 6 bases and 3 bases, there was a span of 20 bases. Per the germline V gene, CDR1 is SGHAT and CDR2 is FQNNGV. The length of the CDR3 is 16 residues. The CDR3 DNA follows: TGTGCCAGCAGGGAGACTCGGGCCATTGAGGACTATGGCTACACCTTC. Its translation: CASRETRAIEDYGYTF.

The V and J genes are TRBV19 and TRBJ2-3, with a tentative D call TRBD2 (5 bases). Germline V gene sequence: CDR1 LNHDA, CDR2 SQIVND (reference sequence). V was shortened by 5 bases and J by 6 bases, with 15 bases between the two germline ends. The CDR3 sequence is 14 residues long. In DNA, the CDR3 is TGTGCCAGTAGTGTGGGCCTGGGGAGCGATACGCAGTATTTT. It codes for CASSVGLGSDTQYF. The complete variable domain, with remaining parts taken from reference TRBV19 and TRBJ2-3, reads DGGITQSPKYLFRKEGQNVTLSCEQNLNHDAMYWYRQDPGQGLRLIYYSQIVNDFQKGDIAEGYSVSREKKESFPLTVTSAQKNPTAFYLCASSVGLGSDTQYFGPGTRLTVL.

This clonotype has just a few counts. The chain couples TRBV7-2 to TRBJ2-7, with D possibly being TRBD2 (5 bases). V lost 3 bases, J lost 0 bases, and 21 bases lay in between. In germline, CDR1 is SGHTA, CDR2 FQGNSA. This CDR3 is built from 18 residues. The CDR3 region has the DNA TGTGCCAGCAGCTTCCCCCGGGAACCCATTCTATACTCCTACGAGCAGTACTTC. Translated: CASSFPREPILYSYEQYF. Filled out from reference TRBV7-2 and TRBJ2-7, the complete variable domain reads GAGVSQSPSNKVTEKGKDVELRCDPISGHTALYWYRQSLGQGLEFLIYFQGNSAPDKSGLPSDRFSAERTGGSVSTLTIQRTQQEDSAVYLCASSFPREPILYSYEQYFGPGTRLTVT.

This sequence joins TRBV9 and TRBJ2-5, with D tentatively TRBD1 or TRBD2 (5 bases each). V lost 0 bases and J 3 bases, leaving 12 bases between the germline ends. Looked up from germline, CDR1 is SGDLS and CDR2 is YYNGEE. The CDR3 is made up of 15 amino acids. Here the CDR3 reads CASSVVGTPEETQYF. CDR3 nucleotide sequence: TGTGCCAGCAGCGTAGTCGGGACGCCTGAAGAGACCCAGTACTTC.

This clonotype has at least ten counts. CDR3 bases: TGTGCCAGCAGCCGTCAGGCTAGCCTCGGACTTAGAAGAGGGGAGACCCAGTACTTC. Translated, it gives CASSRQASLGLRRGETQYF. The chain carries TRBV11-2 and TRBJ2-5, with D possibly TRBD2 on 5 matching bases. The CDR3 runs to 19 residues. Trimming cost V 5 bases and J 5 bases, with 30 bases left between them. Germline V lookup: CDR1 SGHAT, CDR2 FQNNGV.

The chain employs TRBV19 and TRBJ2-1; D is ambiguous. The germline V gene has CDR1 LNHDA and CDR2 SQIVND (reference sequence). The CDR3 loop spans 15 amino acids. V was trimmed by 4 bases and J by 8 bases, leaving 18 bases between them. The CDR3 DNA sequence: TGTGCCAGTAGTAATTTCGGGCTGTTAGTCTATGAGCAGTTCTTC. This translates into CASSNFGLLVYEQFF.

J is TRBJ2-2 and V is TRBV20-1, with D unclear. Per germline, CDR1 DFQATT and CDR2 SNEGSKA (reference sequence). The CDR3 has 12 amino acids. Trimming pared 0 bases from V and 6 bases from J, leaving 5 bases between. CDR3 region: CSARDGPGELFF. DNA of the CDR3: TGCAGTGCTAGAGATGGTCCCGGGGAGCTGTTTTTT.

This clonotype occurred a few times. The V and J genes are TRBV2 and TRBJ2-3, with 9 bases identical to TRBD1. J gave up 3 bases and V 11 bases, and 18 bases lay outside the gene matches. The CDR3 is 17 residues long. Germline CDR1 reads SNHLY; CDR2 reads FYNNEI. CDR3 loop: CAPTRDRVLLGTDTQYF. In nucleotides, the CDR3 is TGTGCCCCCACCCGGGACAGGGTATTATTGGGGACAGATACGCAGTATTTT.

This clonotype was recorded at least ten times. The chain recombines TRBV25-1 with TRBJ1-2; 7 nucleotides align to TRBD1. This CDR3 comprises 13 residues. V was pared by 10 bases and J by 6 bases, with 11 bases of the junction left unmatched. Germline CDR1 MGHDK, CDR2 SYGVNS. In nucleotides, the CDR3 is TGTGCCAAGTTGACAGGGCGGTTGAATGGCTACACCTTC. It yields the protein CAKLTGRLNGYTF.

By frequency in the sample, this clonotype is large. The chain combines TRBV20-1 with TRBJ2-1; TRBD1 or TRBD2 may be the D gene (5 bases each). CDR3 size: 17 residues. Per germline, CDR1 DFQATT and CDR2 SNEGSKA (reference sequence). V gave up 0 bases and J gave up 6 bases, with 21 bases separating them. CDR3 region: CSARDFRPTGPTNEQFF. In nucleotides, the CDR3 is TGCAGTGCTAGAGACTTCCGACCCACGGGACCCACCAATGAGCAGTTCTTC.

The table lists this clonotype with a few counts. The rearrangement joins TRBV2 to TRBJ1-1; tentatively, D is TRBD1 (6 bases). This CDR3 is 13 amino acids long. Germline values: CDR1 SNHLY, CDR2 FYNNEI. V was shortened by 4 bases and J by 5 bases, with 11 bases between the two germline ends. The CDR3 reads CASSATGWTEAFF. The CDR3 DNA is TGTGCCAGCAGTGCTACAGGGTGGACTGAAGCTTTCTTT. Together with reference TRBV2 and TRBJ1-1, the CDR3 gives the full variable domain: EPEVTQTPSHQVTQMGQEVILRCVPISNHLYFYWYRQILGQKVEFLVSFYNNEISEKSEIFDDQFSVERPDGSNFTLKIRSTKLEDSAMYFCASSATGWTEAFFGQGTRLTVV.

V is TRBV12-5 and J is TRBJ1-1, with 9 bases aligning to TRBD1. The CDR3 runs 16 residues. Germline-derived CDR1 and CDR2 are LGHNT and FRNRAP. Trimming cost V 3 bases and J 2 bases; bases outside gene matches: 7. The CDR3 bases are TGTGCTAGTGGTTTCAATAAACAGGGGGCTAACACTGAAGCTTTCTTT. Amino acids: CASGFNKQGANTEAFF.

Ten or more counts support this clonotype. The chain carries TRBV7-9 and TRBJ1-3; 7 bases map to TRBD1. CDR1 and CDR2 from the germline V gene are SEHNR and FQNEAQ (reference sequence). This CDR3 is built from 15 residues. Unmatched junction bases numbered 5, after V lost 5 bases and J lost 1 base. The CDR3 DNA reads TGTGCCAGCAGCATGGGACAGCCATCTGGAAACACCATATATTTT. Translation: CASSMGQPSGNTIYF.